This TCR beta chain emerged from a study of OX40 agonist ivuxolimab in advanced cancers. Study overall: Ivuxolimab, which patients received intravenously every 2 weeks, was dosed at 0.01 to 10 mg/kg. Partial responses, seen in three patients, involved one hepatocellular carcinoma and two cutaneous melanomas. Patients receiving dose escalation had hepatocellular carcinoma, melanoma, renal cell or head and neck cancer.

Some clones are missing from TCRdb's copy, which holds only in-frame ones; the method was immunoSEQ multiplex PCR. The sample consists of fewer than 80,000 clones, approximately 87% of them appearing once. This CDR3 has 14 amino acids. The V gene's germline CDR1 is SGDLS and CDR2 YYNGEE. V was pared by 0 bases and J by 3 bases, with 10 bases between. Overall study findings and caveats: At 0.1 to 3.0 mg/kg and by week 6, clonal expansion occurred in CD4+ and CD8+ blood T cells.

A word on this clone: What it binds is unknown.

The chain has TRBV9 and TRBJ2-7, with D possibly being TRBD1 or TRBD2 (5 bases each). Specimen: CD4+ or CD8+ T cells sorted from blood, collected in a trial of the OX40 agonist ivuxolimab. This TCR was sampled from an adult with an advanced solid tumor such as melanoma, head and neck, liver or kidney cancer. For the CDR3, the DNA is TGTGCCAGCAGCGTAGATGGGGACCTCTACGAGCAGTACTTC. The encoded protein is CASSVDGDLYEQYF.